This TCR beta chain was observed in a study of blood T cell repertoires in COVID-19. Trimming cost V 4 bases and J 5 bases, with 21 bases left between them. CDR3 length: 16 amino acids. CDR1 is SGHRS, CDR2 YFSETQ, per germline. TCRdb's table, derived via immunoSEQ multiplex PCR, lists solely in-frame clones and lacks some. The sample holds around 250,000 clones, 84% seen once. The table lists this clone with a count of one. The sequenced sample was PBMCs or T cells enriched from blood (not recorded which). V usage is TRBV5-1 and J usage is TRBJ2-5; D ambiguous. The sequence derives from a man aged 30 to 45 with acute COVID-19. CDR3 bases: TGCGCCAGCAGCCTGACGGGTAGAGGTGTTGGGGAGACCCAGTACTTC. Its protein is CASSLTGRGVGETQYF.